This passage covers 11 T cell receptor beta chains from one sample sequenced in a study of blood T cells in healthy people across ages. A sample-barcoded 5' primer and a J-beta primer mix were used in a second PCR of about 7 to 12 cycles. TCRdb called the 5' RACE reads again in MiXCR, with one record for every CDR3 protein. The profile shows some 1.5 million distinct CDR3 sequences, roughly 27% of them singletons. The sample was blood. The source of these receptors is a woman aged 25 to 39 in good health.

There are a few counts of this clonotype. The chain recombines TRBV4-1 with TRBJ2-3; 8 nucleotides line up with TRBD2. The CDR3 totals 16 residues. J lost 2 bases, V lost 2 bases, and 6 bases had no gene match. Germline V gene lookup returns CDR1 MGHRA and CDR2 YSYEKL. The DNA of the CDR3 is TGCGCCAGCAGCCAATATAGCGGGATCTCCACAGATACGCAGTATTTT. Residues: CASSQYSGISTDTQYF.

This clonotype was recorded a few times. CDR3 in DNA: TGTGCCAGCAGTTCCTTCGGACTAGCGGGGGGTGTGGGGACCCAGTACTTC. It encodes CASSSFGLAGGVGTQYF. The chain links TRBV27 to TRBJ2-5, with 14 bases aligning to TRBD2. Unmatched junction bases numbered 11, after V lost 4 bases and J lost 7 bases. The CDR3 runs 17 residues. Germline CDR1 MNHEY, CDR2 SMNVEV (reference sequence).

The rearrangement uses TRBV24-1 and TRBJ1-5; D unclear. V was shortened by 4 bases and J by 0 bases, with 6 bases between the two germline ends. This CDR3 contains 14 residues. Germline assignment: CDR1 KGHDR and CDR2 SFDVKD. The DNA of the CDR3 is TGTGCCACCAGTGAGGGATATAGCAATCAGCCCCAGCATTTT. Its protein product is CATSEGYSNQPQHF.

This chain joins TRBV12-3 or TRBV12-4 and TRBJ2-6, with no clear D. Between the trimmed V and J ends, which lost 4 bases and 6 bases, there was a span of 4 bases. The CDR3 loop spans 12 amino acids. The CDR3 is CASSSTANVLTF. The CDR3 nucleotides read TGTGCCAGCAGTTCAACGGCCAACGTCCTGACTTTC.

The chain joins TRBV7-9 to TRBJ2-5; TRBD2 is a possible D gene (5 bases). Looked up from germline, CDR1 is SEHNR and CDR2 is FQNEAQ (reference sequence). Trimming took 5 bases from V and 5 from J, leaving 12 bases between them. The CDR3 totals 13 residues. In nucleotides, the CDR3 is TGTGCCAGCAGCACTAGTAATGGCGAGACCCAGTACTTC. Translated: CASSTSNGETQYF.

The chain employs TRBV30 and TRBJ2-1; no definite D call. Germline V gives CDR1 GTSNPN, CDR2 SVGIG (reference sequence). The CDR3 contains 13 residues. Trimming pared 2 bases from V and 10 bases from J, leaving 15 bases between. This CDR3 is CAWSSRSSYEQFF. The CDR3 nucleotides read TGTGCCTGGAGTTCTCGGAGCTCCTACGAGCAGTTCTTC.

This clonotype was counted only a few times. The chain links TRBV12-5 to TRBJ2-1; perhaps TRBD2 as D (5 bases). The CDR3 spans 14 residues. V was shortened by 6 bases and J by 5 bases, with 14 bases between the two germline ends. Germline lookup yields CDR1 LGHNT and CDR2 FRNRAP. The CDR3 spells CASGLGLADNEQFF. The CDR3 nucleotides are TGTGCTAGTGGCCTCGGACTGGCCGACAATGAGCAGTTCTTC. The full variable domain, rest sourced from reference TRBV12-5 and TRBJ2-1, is DARVTQTPRHKVTEMGQEVTMRCQPILGHNTVFWYRQTMMQGLELLAYFRNRAPLDDSGMPKDRFSAEMPDATLATLKIQPSEPRDSAVYFCASGLGLADNEQFFGPGTRLTVL.

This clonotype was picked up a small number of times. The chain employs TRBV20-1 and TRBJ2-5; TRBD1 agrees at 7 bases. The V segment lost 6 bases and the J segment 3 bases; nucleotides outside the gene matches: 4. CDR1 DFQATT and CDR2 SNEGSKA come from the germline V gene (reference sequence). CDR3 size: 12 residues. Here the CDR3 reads CSAATGEETQYF. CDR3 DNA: TGCAGTGCCGCAACAGGGGAAGAGACCCAGTACTTC.

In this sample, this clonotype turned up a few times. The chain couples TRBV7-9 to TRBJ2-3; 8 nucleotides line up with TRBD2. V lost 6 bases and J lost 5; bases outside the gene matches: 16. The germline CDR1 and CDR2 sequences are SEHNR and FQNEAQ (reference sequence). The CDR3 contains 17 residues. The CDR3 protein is CASSYILAEARRDTQYF. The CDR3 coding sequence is TGTGCCAGCAGTTACATACTAGCGGAGGCCCGGAGAGATACGCAGTATTTT.

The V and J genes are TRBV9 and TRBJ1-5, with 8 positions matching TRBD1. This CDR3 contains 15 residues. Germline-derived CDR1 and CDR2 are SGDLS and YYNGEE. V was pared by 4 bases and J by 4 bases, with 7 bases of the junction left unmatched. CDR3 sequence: CASSTTGVLNQPQHF. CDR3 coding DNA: TGTGCCAGCAGCACGACAGGGGTCTTAAATCAGCCCCAGCATTTT.

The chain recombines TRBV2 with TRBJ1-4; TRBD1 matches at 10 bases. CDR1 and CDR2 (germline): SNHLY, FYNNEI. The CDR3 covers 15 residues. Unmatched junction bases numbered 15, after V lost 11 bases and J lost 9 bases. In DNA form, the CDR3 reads TGTGCCTGCACCCCGTGGGGGACAGGGGAGCAAAAACTGTTTTTT. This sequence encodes CACTPWGTGEQKLFF. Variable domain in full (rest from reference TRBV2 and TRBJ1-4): EPEVTQTPSHQVTQMGQEVILRCVPISNHLYFYWYRQILGQKVEFLVSFYNNEISEKSEIFDDQFSVERPDGSNFTLKIRSTKLEDSAMYFCACTPWGTGEQKLFFGSGTQLSVL.